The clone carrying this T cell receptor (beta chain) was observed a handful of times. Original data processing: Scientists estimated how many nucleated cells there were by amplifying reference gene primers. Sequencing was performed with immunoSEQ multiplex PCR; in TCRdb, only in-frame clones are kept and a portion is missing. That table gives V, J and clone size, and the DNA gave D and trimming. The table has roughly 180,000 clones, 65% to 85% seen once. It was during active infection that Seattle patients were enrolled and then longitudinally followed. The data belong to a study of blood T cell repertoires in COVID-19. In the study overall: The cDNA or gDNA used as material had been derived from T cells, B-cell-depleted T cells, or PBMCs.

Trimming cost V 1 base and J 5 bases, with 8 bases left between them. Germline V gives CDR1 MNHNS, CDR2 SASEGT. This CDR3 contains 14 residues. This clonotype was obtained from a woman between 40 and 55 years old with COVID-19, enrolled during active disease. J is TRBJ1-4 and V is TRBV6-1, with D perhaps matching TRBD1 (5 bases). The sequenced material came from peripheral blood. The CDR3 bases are TGTGCCAGCAGTGAAGGGGGGGTAAATGAAAAACTGTTTTTT. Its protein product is CASSEGGVNEKLFF.